The 20 T cell receptor beta chains listed next were all sequenced from one sample in a study of T cell responses to AZD1222 COVID-19 vaccine. Sequenced by immunoSEQ multiplex PCR; TCRdb stores in-frame clones only, minus some. This sample yields about 140,000 clones, of which 88% are seen a single time; under 3.5% belongs to the top ten. The sequencing used peripheral blood, collected on day 0 of AZD1222 vaccination. The receptors come from an adult in good health.

J is TRBJ1-1 and V is TRBV10-2; TRBD1 aligns across 7 bases. The ends lost 6 bases at V and 1 base at J; junction bases unmatched: 5. The germline CDR1 and CDR2 sequences are WSHSY and SAAADI. CDR3 length: 14 residues. CDR3 region: CASRTRGRNTEAFF. The CDR3 coding sequence is TGCGCCAGCAGGACAAGGGGGCGGAACACTGAAGCTTTCTTT.

This chain connects TRBV6-6 to TRBJ2-1; TRBD1 matches at 9 bases. This CDR3 comprises 16 residues. The J segment lost 8 bases and the V segment lost 6 bases, leaving 14 bases of the junction unmatched. Germline V gene sequence: CDR1 MNHNY, CDR2 SVGAGI (reference sequence). The CDR3 loop is CASSPPGTGNSDEQFF. The CDR3 DNA follows: TGTGCCAGCAGCCCCCCCGGGACAGGGAATTCGGATGAGCAGTTCTTC.

The chain joins TRBV19 to TRBJ1-5; TRBD1 might be the D (6 bases). The V gene's germline CDR1 is LNHDA and CDR2 SQIVND (reference sequence). V was trimmed by 5 bases and J by 5 bases, leaving 13 bases between them. CDR3 size: 14 residues. The CDR3 sequence is CASSDRDTYQPQHF. The DNA for the CDR3 is TGTGCCAGTAGTGACCGGGACACGTATCAGCCCCAGCATTTT.

CDR3 sequence reads: CTTENTEAFF. Here the CDR3 DNA reads TGCACGACGGAGAACACTGAAGCTTTCTTT. V is TRBV20-1 and J is TRBJ1-1; no firm D call. The CDR3 consists of 10 residues. Germline V gene lookup returns CDR1 DFQATT and CDR2 SNEGSKA (reference sequence).

The V gene is TRBV6-2 or TRBV6-3, the J gene TRBJ2-7; weak D call: TRBD1 (6 bases). The CDR3 consists of 13 residues. The V gene lost 6 bases and the J gene lost 5 bases, with 14 bases spanning the gap. Germline assignment: CDR1 MNHEY and CDR2 SVGEGT. The CDR3 sequence: CASSPRGVHEQYF. Here the CDR3 DNA reads TGTGCCAGCAGCCCCAGGGGAGTCCACGAGCAGTACTTC.

This chain links TRBV4-3 with TRBJ1-2, with unresolved D. The V end lost 3 bases, the J end lost 1 base, and 0 bases lay between the germline ends. The CDR3 has 11 amino acids. Germline lookup yields CDR1 LGHNA and CDR2 YSLEER. CDR3 DNA: TGCGCCAGCAGCCATAACTATGGCTACACCTTC. It specifies CASSHNYGYTF.

The rearrangement links TRBV5-6 to TRBJ2-7, with D possibly being TRBD2 (6 bases). This CDR3 is 13 amino acids long. Per germline, CDR1 SGHDT and CDR2 YYEEEE. V was shortened by 3 bases and J by 3 bases, with 10 bases between the two germline ends. The CDR3 is CASSSARGYEQYF. The CDR3 DNA reads TGTGCCAGCAGCTCAGCGCGGGGCTACGAGCAGTACTTC.

The rearrangement joins TRBV5-1 to TRBJ1-3, with 7 bases identical to TRBD1. The CDR3 has 15 amino acids. With 4 bases clipped from V and 7 bases from J, the junction kept 11 bases outside the gene matches. CDR1 and CDR2 from the germline V gene are SGHRS and YFSETQ. Written as DNA, the CDR3 is TGCGCCAGCAGCCCGGGACAGCCACTTGTTAACACCATATATTTT. Amino acid sequence: CASSPGQPLVNTIYF.

The sample holds one count of this clone. The chain links TRBV30 to TRBJ1-1; no definite D call. The V gene's germline CDR1 is GTSNPN and CDR2 SVGIG (reference sequence). Trimming shortened V by 0 bases and J by 10 bases, and 18 bases separated the two germline ends. The CDR3 length is 14 residues. DNA for the CDR3: TGTGCCTGGAGTGTACGCGCAGGTCCAAGGGTAGCTTTCTTT. Its translation: CAWSVRAGPRVAFF.

This clone appeared a few times. The genes are TRBV3-1 (or the pseudogene TRBV3-2) and TRBJ1-2; 10 bases align to TRBD1. CDR3 length: 16 residues. Germline CDR1 and CDR2: LGHDT and YNNKEL (reference sequence). V lost 3 bases to trimming and J lost 4 bases; unmatched junction nucleotides: 8. CDR3 region: CASSQNPGQGFYGYTF. The CDR3 DNA is TGTGCCAGCAGCCAGAACCCGGGACAGGGGTTCTATGGCTACACCTTC.

The CDR3 region is CASSDNAQNNSPLHF. Here the CDR3 DNA reads TGTGCCAGCAGCGACAACGCACAGAATAATTCACCCCTCCACTTT. The V gene is TRBV27, the J gene TRBJ1-6; no firm D call. Germline-derived CDR1 and CDR2 are MNHEY and SMNVEV (reference sequence). Trimming left V 6 bases short and J 5 bases short, with 14 bases between. The CDR3 sequence is 15 residues long.

This clone has only one observation. The genes are TRBV6-5 and TRBJ2-3, with 8 bases fitting TRBD2. CDR3 size: 14 residues. Germline V gene sequence: CDR1 MNHEY, CDR2 SVGAGI. The junction had 2 bases not matched to a gene; V was cut back by 6 bases and J by 0 bases. DNA for the CDR3: TGTGCCAGCAGAATAGCGGGGAGCACAGATACGCAGTATTTT. This gives the protein CASRIAGSTDTQYF.

The V gene is TRBV5-1, the J gene TRBJ2-7, with a tentative D call TRBD2 (6 bases). The CDR3 is 15 amino acids. Trimming shortened V by 4 bases and J by 0 bases, and 14 bases separated the two germline ends. Per germline, CDR1 SGHRS and CDR2 YFSETQ. Here the CDR3 reads CASSATSRSSYEQYF. CDR3 bases: TGCGCCAGCAGCGCTACTAGCCGAAGCTCCTACGAGCAGTACTTC.

The chain carries TRBV19 and TRBJ2-1; TRBD2 matches at 10 bases. This CDR3 contains 14 residues. Unmatched junction bases numbered 8, after V lost 9 bases and J lost 6 bases. Looked up from germline, CDR1 is LNHDA and CDR2 is SQIVND (reference sequence). The CDR3 sequence: CASTLAGGFNEQFF. The CDR3 coding sequence is TGTGCCAGCACCTTAGCGGGAGGTTTCAATGAGCAGTTCTTC.

The chain uses TRBV5-4 and TRBJ1-2, with D perhaps matching TRBD1 (6 bases). Trimming shortened V by 0 bases and J by 4 bases, and 13 bases separated the two germline ends. CDR3 length: 15 residues. Germline V gives CDR1 SGHNT, CDR2 YYREEE (reference sequence). The DNA for the CDR3 is TGTGCCAGCAGCTTGGACGGACAGACTCGCTATGGCTACACCTTC. Protein product: CASSLDGQTRYGYTF. Together with reference TRBV5-4 and TRBJ1-2, the CDR3 gives the full variable domain: ETGVTQSPTHLIKTRGQQVTLRCSSQSGHNTVSWYQQALGQGPQFIFQYYREEENGRGNFPPRFSGLQFPNYSSELNVNALELDDSALYLCASSLDGQTRYGYTFGSGTRLTVV.

The J gene is TRBJ2-1, the V gene TRBV6-2 or TRBV6-3; 9 bases line up with TRBD1. CDR1 and CDR2 from the germline V gene are MNHEY and SVGEGT. V shed 2 bases, J shed 5 bases, and the junction held 4 bases outside the gene matches. CDR3 size: 15 residues. CDR3 sequence reads: CASSYRRTGDNEQFF. The CDR3 DNA is TGTGCCAGCAGTTACCGGAGGACAGGGGACAATGAGCAGTTCTTC.

Only one count was recorded for this clone. The V and J genes are TRBV30 and TRBJ1-3; no firm D call. The CDR3 totals 14 residues. Germline lookup yields CDR1 GTSNPN and CDR2 SVGIG (reference sequence). V lost 2 bases to trimming and J lost 2 bases, with 10 bases between them. The CDR3 DNA reads as TGTGCCTGGAGTCCCGGGATTACTGGAAACACCATATATTTT. Its protein is CAWSPGITGNTIYF.

In this sample, this clone turned up once. This rearrangement joins TRBV28 to TRBJ1-2; D remains unclear. The CDR3 consists of 14 residues. Trimming removed 10 bases at V and 4 bases at J, with 19 bases between. Germline V gives CDR1 MDHEN, CDR2 SYDVKM. Here the CDR3 reads CATQMTSPPYGYTF. The CDR3 DNA is TGTGCCACCCAAATGACAAGCCCTCCCTATGGCTACACCTTC.

The chain combines TRBV7-9 with TRBJ2-2, with 11 bases matching TRBD2. Per the germline V gene, CDR1 is SEHNR and CDR2 is FQNEAQ (reference sequence). After removal of 2 bases from V and 5 bases from J, the junction contained 10 bases not matched to a gene. This CDR3 is 18 amino acids long. CDR3 region: CASSLYLGLAAKTGELFF. The DNA of the CDR3 is TGTGCCAGCAGCTTATATTTGGGACTAGCGGCCAAGACCGGGGAGCTGTTTTTT.

V is TRBV3-1 (or the pseudogene TRBV3-2) and J is TRBJ1-2; tentative D call: TRBD1 (5 bases). Germline V gene data show CDR1 as LGHDT and CDR2 as YNNKEL (reference sequence). V lost 3 bases and J 4 bases, leaving 15 bases between the germline ends. The CDR3 is made up of 15 amino acids. This CDR3 is CASSQANEGSYGYTF. CDR3 nucleotide sequence: TGTGCCAGCAGCCAGGCCAACGAGGGGAGCTATGGCTACACCTTC.